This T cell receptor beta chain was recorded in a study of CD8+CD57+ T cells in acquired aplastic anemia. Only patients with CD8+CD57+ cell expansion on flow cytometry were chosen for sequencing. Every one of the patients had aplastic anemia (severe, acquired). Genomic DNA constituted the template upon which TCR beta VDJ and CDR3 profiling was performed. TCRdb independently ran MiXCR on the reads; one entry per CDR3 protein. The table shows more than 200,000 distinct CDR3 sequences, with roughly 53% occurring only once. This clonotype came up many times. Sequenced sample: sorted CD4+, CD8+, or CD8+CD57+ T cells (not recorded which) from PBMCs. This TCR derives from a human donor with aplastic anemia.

The DNA of the CDR3 is TGCAGTGCTAGAAAAGCGGACAGGTTGAACACTGAAGCTTTCTTT. Residues: CSARKADRLNTEAFF. The rearrangement uses TRBV20-1 and TRBJ1-1, with 7 bases matching TRBD1. J gave up 0 bases and V 2 bases, and 6 bases lay outside the gene matches. This CDR3 spans 15 amino acids. The germline V gene encodes CDR1 DFQATT and CDR2 SNEGSKA (reference sequence).